Listed here are 11 T cell receptor beta chains from one sample, sequenced in a study of T-cell memory formation after mild COVID-19. TCRdb re-derived calls from the 5' RACE reads in MiXCR, one entry per CDR3 protein. The table lists some 13,000 distinct CDR3 sequences, about 12% of them singletons. The sample taken for sequencing was PBMCs or a T cell subset sorted from them (not recorded which). These receptors were obtained from an adult woman who had mild COVID-19 (a few samples of this study predate the infection). Cell type and time point are not known.

This clonotype ranks as medium-sized. V and J are TRBV4-1 and TRBJ2-6, with 9 bases lining up with TRBD1. Germline trimming cut 1 base from V and 2 bases from J; bases unmatched to any gene: 12. In germline, CDR1 is MGHRA, CDR2 YSYEKL. The CDR3 contains 20 residues. This CDR3 is CASSQVHGQGILTGANVLTF. The CDR3 region has the DNA TGCGCCAGCAGCCAAGTTCATGGACAGGGGATCCTCACTGGGGCCAACGTCCTGACTTTC.

This clonotype was seen at least ten times. This chain uses TRBV6-5 with TRBJ2-5; D not certain. The V end was cut by 5 bases, the J end by 5 bases, with 12 bases between. In germline, CDR1 is MNHEY, CDR2 SVGAGI. The CDR3 has 13 amino acids. CDR3: CASSRYPRETQYF. CDR3 in DNA: TGTGCCAGCAGTCGCTACCCTAGGGAGACCCAGTACTTC.

This clonotype was seen repeatedly, ten times or more. The CDR3 sequence: CSASPGRNNSPLHF. CDR3 in DNA: TGCAGTGCCTCCCCGGGACGGAATAATTCACCCCTCCACTTT. The chain couples TRBV20-1 to TRBJ1-6; tentative D call: TRBD1 (5 bases). CDR1 DFQATT and CDR2 SNEGSKA come from the germline V gene (reference sequence). The V end lost 6 bases, the J end lost 5 bases, and 14 bases lay between the germline ends. The CDR3 is 14 amino acids.

This clonotype has a count of ten or more. V and J are TRBV4-3 and TRBJ2-7; no clear D gene. The CDR3 runs to 13 residues. The V and J ends lost 0 bases and 0 bases respectively, with 3 bases between them. CDR1 is LGHNA and CDR2 is YSLEER in the germline V gene. The CDR3 here is CASSQEPSYEQYF. The CDR3 coding sequence is TGCGCCAGCAGCCAAGAGCCCTCCTACGAGCAGTACTTC.

V usage is TRBV21-1 and J usage is TRBJ2-3; the D call of TRBD1 is as the table states it, not checked on the DNA. TRBV21-1 is described as a pseudogene. The CDR3 spans 14 residues. In DNA form, the CDR3 reads TGTGCCACCCAGGCTAGCGCCCCTCCAAGCTCGCAGTATTTT. Protein: CATQASAPPSSQYF.

This clonotype was counted many times. The chain has TRBV2 and TRBJ2-3, with D perhaps TRBD1 (6 bases). The CDR3 length is 15 residues. CDR1 is SNHLY and CDR2 is FYNNEI in the germline V gene. With 2 bases removed from V and 6 bases from J, the gap between germline ends came to 15 bases. CDR3 DNA sequence: TGTGCCAGCAGTGAATATGGAACCCAGGGGGATACGCAGTATTTT. Protein: CASSEYGTQGDTQYF. Complete variable domain (other parts from reference TRBV2 and TRBJ2-3): EPEVTQTPSHQVTQMGQEVILRCVPISNHLYFYWYRQILGQKVEFLVSFYNNEISEKSEIFDDQFSVERPDGSNFTLKIRSTKLEDSAMYFCASSEYGTQGDTQYFGPGTRLTVL.

This clonotype was picked up many times. V gene TRBV4-1 combines with J gene TRBJ1-3; a weak D match, TRBD1 (6 bases). V was pared by 1 base and J by 4 bases, with 20 bases between. The CDR3 consists of 18 residues. Germline values: CDR1 MGHRA, CDR2 YSYEKL. The CDR3 bases are TGCGCCAGCAGCCAAGGGGTAACTGGGGACACAACGGGAAACACCATATATTTT. Its protein is CASSQGVTGDTTGNTIYF.

The CDR3 DNA follows: TGCGCCAGCAGCTTGGCCCTGGTGGGTAGCGGGCACCCCTACGAGCAGTACTTC. It yields the protein CASSLALVGSGHPYEQYF. This chain joins TRBV5-1 and TRBJ2-7, with TRBD2 matching 7 bases. Trimming at V came to 0 bases and at J to 2 bases, leaving 14 bases not matched to a gene. The CDR3 runs to 18 residues. CDR1 and CDR2 (germline): SGHRS, YFSETQ.

This clonotype was found many times. V gene TRBV5-1 combines with J gene TRBJ2-3; D might be TRBD1 (5 bases). The CDR3 length is 16 residues. CDR1 is SGHRS, CDR2 YFSETQ, per germline. Trimming stripped 1 base from V and 2 bases from J, with 14 bases between. The CDR3 DNA is TGCGCCAGCAGCTTGCCACAGGCAATAATCACAGATACGCAGTATTTT. Its protein product is CASSLPQAIITDTQYF.

Ten or more counts support this clonotype. This rearrangement joins TRBV29-1 to TRBJ1-5; D is possibly TRBD1 (6 bases). The CDR3 has 14 amino acids. Germline V CDR1 and CDR2: SQVTM, ANQGSEA. Trimming pared 0 bases from V and 9 bases from J, leaving 15 bases between. Written as DNA, the CDR3 is TGCAGCGTTGAAGAGCAAGGGGGAGTAGGGCCCCAGCATTTT. Its translation is CSVEEQGGVGPQHF.

This clonotype was found once. V is TRBV29-1 and J is TRBJ2-7; D is tentatively TRBD1 or TRBD2 (7 bases each). In germline, CDR1 is SQVTM, CDR2 ANQGSEA. V dropped 5 bases and J dropped 7 bases, with 18 bases sitting between them. The CDR3 has 13 residues. Here the CDR3 reads CSVTGVGAGEQYF. The CDR3 coding sequence is TGCAGCGTTACAGGGGTGGGAGCGGGAGAGCAGTACTTC.